Included here is one TCR beta chain sequence, with context. Samples had at least 6.5 million PBMCs isolated from them. Together with a sample-barcoded 5' primer, a J-beta primer mix was included in a second PCR lasting roughly 6 to 12 cycles. TCRdb re-analysed the 5' RACE reads in MiXCR, keeping a single row per CDR3 protein. The sample records some 560,000 distinct CDR3 sequences, around 27% being singletons. This sample is drawn from a study of blood T cells in healthy people across ages. This sample was shared with a second study, whose subject was T cells of mothers and their children.

The TCR comes from a boy between 2 and 10 years old in good health. Sequences were obtained from blood.

Here the CDR3 reads CASSLGGPLVNEQFF. Here the CDR3 DNA reads TGTGCCAGCAGCCTAGGGGGGCCACTTGTAAATGAGCAGTTCTTC. The chain recombines TRBV7-9 with TRBJ2-1; possibly TRBD1 or TRBD2 for D (6 bases each). The ends were cut back, 5 bases at V and 7 bases at J, with 18 bases in the middle. The CDR3 covers 15 residues. Germline V CDR1 and CDR2: SEHNR, FQNEAQ (reference sequence).